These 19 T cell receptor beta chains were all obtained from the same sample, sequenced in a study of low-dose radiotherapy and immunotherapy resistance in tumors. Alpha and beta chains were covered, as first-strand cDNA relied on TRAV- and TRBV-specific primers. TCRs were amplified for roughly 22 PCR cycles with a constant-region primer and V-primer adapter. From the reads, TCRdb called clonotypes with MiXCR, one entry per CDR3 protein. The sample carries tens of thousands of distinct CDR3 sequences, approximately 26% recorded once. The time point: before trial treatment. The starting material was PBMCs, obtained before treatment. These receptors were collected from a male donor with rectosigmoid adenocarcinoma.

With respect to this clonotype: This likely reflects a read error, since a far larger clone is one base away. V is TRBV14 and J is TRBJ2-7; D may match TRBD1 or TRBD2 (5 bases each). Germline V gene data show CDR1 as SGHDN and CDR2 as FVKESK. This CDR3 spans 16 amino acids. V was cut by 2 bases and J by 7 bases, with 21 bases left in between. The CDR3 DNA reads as TGTGCCAGCAGCCAACTCACAGGACTGGCCATCAATGAGCAGTACTTC. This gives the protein CASSQLTGLAINEQYF.

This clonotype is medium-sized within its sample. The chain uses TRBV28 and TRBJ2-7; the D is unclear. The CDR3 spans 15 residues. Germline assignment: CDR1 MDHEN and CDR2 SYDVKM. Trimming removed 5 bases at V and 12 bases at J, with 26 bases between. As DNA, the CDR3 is TGTGCCAGCAGTCCTACCGACTGGAAGGTTCTTGCCCGGTACTTC. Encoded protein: CASSPTDWKVLARYF. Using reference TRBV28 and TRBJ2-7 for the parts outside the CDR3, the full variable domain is DVKVTQSSRYLVKRTGEKVFLECVQDMDHENMFWYRQDPGLGLRLIYFSYDVKMKEKGDIPEGYSVSREKKERFSLILESASTNQTSMYLCASSPTDWKVLARYFGPGTRLTVT.

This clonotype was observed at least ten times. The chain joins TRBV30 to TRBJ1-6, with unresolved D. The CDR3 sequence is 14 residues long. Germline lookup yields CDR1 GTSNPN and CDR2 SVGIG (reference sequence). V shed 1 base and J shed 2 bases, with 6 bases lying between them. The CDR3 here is CAWSGHAYNSPLHF. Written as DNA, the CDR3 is TGTGCCTGGAGTGGACACGCCTATAATTCACCCCTCCACTTT.

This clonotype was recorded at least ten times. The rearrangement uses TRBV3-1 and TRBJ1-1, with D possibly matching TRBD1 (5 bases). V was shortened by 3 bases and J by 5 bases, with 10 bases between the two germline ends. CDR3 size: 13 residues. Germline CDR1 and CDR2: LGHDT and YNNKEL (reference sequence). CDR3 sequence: CASSHEGRTEAFF. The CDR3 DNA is TGTGCCAGCAGCCATGAGGGGAGGACTGAAGCTTTCTTT.

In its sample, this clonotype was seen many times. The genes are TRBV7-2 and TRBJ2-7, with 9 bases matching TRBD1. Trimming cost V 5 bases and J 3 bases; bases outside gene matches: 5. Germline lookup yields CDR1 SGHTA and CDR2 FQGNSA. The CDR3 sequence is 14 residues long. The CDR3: CASSRTGGDYEQYF. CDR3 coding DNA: TGTGCCAGCAGCCGTACAGGGGGCGACTACGAGCAGTACTTC.

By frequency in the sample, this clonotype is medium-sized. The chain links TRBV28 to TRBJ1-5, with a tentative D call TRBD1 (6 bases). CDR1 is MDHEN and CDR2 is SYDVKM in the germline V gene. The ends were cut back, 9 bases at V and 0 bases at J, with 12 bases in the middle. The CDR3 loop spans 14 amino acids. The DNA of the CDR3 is TGTGCCAGTCTCCCAGGGGATAGCAATCAGCCCCAGCATTTT. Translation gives CASLPGDSNQPQHF.

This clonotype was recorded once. DNA of the CDR3: TGCGCCAGCAGCCAAGATCCCGGAACTAACTATGGCTACACCTTC. It translates to CASSQDPGTNYGYTF. The rearrangement uses TRBV4-1 and TRBJ1-2, with D unclear. The germline V gene encodes CDR1 MGHRA and CDR2 YSYEKL. The CDR3 sequence is 15 residues long. Deletions cut 0 bases from V and 0 bases from J, with 8 bases between.

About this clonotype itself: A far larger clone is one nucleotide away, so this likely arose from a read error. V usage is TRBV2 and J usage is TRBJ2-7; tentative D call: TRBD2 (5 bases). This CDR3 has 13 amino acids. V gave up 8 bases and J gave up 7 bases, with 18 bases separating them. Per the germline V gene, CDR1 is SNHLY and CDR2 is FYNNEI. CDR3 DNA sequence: TGTGCCAGCGGGTCCCTAGCCGGGAATGAGCAGTACTTC. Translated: CASGSLAGNEQYF.

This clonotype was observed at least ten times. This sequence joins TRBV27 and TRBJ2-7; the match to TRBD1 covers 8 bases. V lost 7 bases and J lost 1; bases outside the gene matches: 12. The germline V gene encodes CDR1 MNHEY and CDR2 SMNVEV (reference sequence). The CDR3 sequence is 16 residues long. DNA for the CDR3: TGTGCCAGCACTCGGGGAGCAGGGGGCTTATCCTACGAGCAGTACTTC. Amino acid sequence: CASTRGAGGLSYEQYF.

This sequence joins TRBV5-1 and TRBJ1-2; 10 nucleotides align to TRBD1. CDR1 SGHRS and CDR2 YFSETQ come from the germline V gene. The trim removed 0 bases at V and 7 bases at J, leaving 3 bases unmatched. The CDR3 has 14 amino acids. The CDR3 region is CASSLGQGAFGYTF. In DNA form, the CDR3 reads TGCGCCAGCAGCTTGGGACAGGGGGCATTTGGCTACACCTTC.

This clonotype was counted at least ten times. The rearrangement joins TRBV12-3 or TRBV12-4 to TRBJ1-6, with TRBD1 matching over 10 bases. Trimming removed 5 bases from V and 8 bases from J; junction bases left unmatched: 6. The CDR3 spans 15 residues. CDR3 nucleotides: TGTGCCAGCAGTCCCCGACAGGGGGCCGATTCACCCCTCCACTTT. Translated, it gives CASSPRQGADSPLHF.

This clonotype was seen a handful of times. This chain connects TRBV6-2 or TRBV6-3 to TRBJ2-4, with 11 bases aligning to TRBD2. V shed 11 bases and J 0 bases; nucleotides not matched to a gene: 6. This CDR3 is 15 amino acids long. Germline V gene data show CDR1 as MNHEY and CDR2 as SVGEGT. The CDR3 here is CAWTSGRIAKNIQYF. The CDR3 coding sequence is TGTGCCTGGACTAGCGGGCGGATAGCCAAAAACATTCAGTACTTC.

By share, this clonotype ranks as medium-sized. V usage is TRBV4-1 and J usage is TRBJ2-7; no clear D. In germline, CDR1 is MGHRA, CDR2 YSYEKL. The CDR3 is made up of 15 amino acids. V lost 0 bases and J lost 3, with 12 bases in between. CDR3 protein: CASSQERVRNYEQYF. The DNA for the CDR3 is TGCGCCAGCAGCCAAGAAAGGGTACGGAACTACGAGCAGTACTTC.

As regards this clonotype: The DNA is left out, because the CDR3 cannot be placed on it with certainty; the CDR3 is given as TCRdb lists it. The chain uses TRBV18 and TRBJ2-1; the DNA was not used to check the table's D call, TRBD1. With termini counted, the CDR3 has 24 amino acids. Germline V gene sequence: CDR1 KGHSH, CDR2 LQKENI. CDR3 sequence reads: CASSQTSVYFCAISEPDTSNEQFF.

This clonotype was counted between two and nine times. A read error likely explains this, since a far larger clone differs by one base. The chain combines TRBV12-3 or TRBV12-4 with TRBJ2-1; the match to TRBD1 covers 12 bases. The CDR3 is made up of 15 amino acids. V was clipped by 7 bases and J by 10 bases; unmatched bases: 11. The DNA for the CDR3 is TGTGCCAGCACCTCACCGGGACAGGGGGCGCGGGAGCAGTTCTTC. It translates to CASTSPGQGAREQFF.

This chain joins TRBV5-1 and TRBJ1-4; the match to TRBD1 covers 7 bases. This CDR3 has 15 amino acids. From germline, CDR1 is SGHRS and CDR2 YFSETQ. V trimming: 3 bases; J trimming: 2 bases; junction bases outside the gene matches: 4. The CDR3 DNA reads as TGCGCCAGCAGCTCGACAGGGTCGACTAATGAAAAACTGTTTTTT. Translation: CASSSTGSTNEKLFF. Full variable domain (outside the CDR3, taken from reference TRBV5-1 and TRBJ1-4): KAGVTQTPRYLIKTRGQQVTLSCSPISGHRSVSWYQQTPGQGLQFLFEYFSETQRNKGNFPGRFSGRQFSNSRSEMNVSTLELGDSALYLCASSSTGSTNEKLFFGSGTQLSVL.

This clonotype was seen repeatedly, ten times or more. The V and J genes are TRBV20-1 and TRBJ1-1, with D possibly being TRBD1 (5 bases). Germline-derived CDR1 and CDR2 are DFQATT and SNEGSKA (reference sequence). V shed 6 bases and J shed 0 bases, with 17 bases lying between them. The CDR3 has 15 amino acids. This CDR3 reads CSASLRQILNTEAFF. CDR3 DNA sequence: TGCAGTGCAAGTCTCAGACAGATTCTGAACACTGAAGCTTTCTTT.

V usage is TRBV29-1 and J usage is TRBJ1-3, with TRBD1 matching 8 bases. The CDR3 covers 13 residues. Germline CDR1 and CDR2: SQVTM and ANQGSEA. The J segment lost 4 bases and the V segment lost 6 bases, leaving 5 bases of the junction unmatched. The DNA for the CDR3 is TGCAGCGTCATGACAGGGGCCGGAAACACCATATATTTT. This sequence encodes CSVMTGAGNTIYF.

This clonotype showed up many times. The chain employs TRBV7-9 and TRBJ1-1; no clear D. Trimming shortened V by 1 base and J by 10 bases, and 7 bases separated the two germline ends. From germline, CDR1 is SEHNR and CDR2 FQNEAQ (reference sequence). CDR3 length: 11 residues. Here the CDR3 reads CASSLDVRAFF. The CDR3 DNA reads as TGTGCCAGCAGCTTAGATGTAAGAGCTTTCTTT.